This TCR beta chain came from a study of cytomegalovirus exposure and HLA in healthy donors. The overall study: Of all 400 or so donors who were genotyped, 81% belonged to the Caucasian-associated ancestry cluster. Points from the study as a whole: The productive fraction for most TCR beta V segments was about 90% or about 30% in an earlier analysis. In a later analysis, at a false discovery rate of 0.05, 15,000 to 20,000 TCR beta sequences were associated with HLA alleles. One variant, a missense change in DCLRE1C, was linked in a later analysis to TCR beta V- and J-gene trimming.

A multiplex PCR was run with 60 Vbeta primers and 13 Jbeta primers. Profiling relied on immunoSEQ multiplex PCR, and the TCRdb table lists in-frame clones only, not all of them. The table records about 120,000 clones, under 90% of them present only once. This clone occurred once. The antigen is not known. The germline V gene encodes CDR1 SGHRS and CDR2 YFSETQ. With V trimmed by 1 base and J by 6 bases, 6 bases remained unmatched. CDR3 length equals 15 residues. The sample comprised PBMCs. This TCR derives from a female donor in good health and CMV-seropositive. The chain carries TRBV5-1 and TRBJ2-7, with 11 bases matching TRBD1. CDR3 nucleotides: TGCGCCAGCAGCTTGAGTGGACAGGGGGCTAGCGAGCAGTACTTC. Residues: CASSLSGQGASEQYF.